These T cell receptor beta chains were read from a single sample in a study of tumor and adjacent non-tumor tissue in lung cancer. TCRdb processed the multiplex PCR reads anew with MiXCR; each CDR3 protein has one entry. The table lists more than 95,000 distinct CDR3 sequences, around three fifths of them singletons. The sample taken for sequencing was lung tumor tissue. All receptors come from a man aged 25-45 years with non-small cell lung cancer. CDR3s include the opening cysteine and the closing phenylalanine or tryptophan. The D gene is left open where the match is weak. The size field is filled for only some rows; it gives once, few, many or a size class.

j_gene,v_gene,d_gene,abundance,CDR3aa,CDR3nt
TRBJ2-5,TRBV20-1,TRBD2,many,CSAGGRGRRFQYF,TGCAGTGCCGGTGGGAGGGGACGCCGTTTCCAGTACTTC
TRBJ1-4,TRBV11-3,-,-,CASSAGPPNEKLFF,TGTGCCAGCAGCGCAGGACCTCCTAACGAAAAACTGTTTTTT
TRBJ2-5,TRBV20-1,TRBD2,many,CSASIGLAGESETQYF,TGCAGTGCTAGCATTGGACTAGCGGGGGAGTCTGAGACCCAGTACTTC
TRBJ1-3,TRBV11-2,-,many,CASSLRGNSGNTIYF,TGTGCCAGCAGCTTGAGGGGGAACTCTGGAAACACCATATATTTT
TRBJ2-5,TRBV5-4,-,many,CASSLRTGEETQYF,TGTGCCAGCAGCTTAAGGACCGGCGAGGAGACCCAGTACTTC
TRBJ1-2,TRBV12-3/TRBV12-4,-,-,CASSLSAAGGYTF,TGTGCCAGCAGTTTAAGTGCGGCGGGGGGCTACACCTTC
TRBJ2-3,TRBV29-1,-,-,CSVGGNTYTQYF,TGCAGCGTTGGGGGGAACACATATACACAGTATTTT
TRBJ2-7,TRBV20-1,-,-,CSAWLVPLREQYF,TGCAGTGCCTGGCTAGTACCTTTGAGGGAGCAGTACTTC
TRBJ2-5,TRBV16,-,-,CVSSLRGMGPLKQTQYF,TGTGTCAGCAGCCTAAGGGGCATGGGACCGTTAAAGCAGACCCAGTACTTC
TRBJ1-4,TRBV6-5,TRBD1,many,CASSPTGVGEKLFF,TGTGCCAGCAGCCCGACAGGGGTGGGGGAAAAACTGTTTTTT
TRBJ2-1,TRBV24-1,-,-,CATRAALYNEQFF,TGTGCCACCAGAGCCGCTCTATACAATGAGCAGTTCTTC
TRBJ2-7,TRBV4-1,-,few,CASSQVGDNAHERYF,TGCGCCAGCAGCCAAGTTGGAGATAATGCTCACGAGCGGTACTTC
TRBJ2-7,TRBV5-1,TRBD2,-,CAISLRGDDEQYF,TGCGCCATCAGCTTGCGGGGGGATGACGAGCAGTACTTC
TRBJ2-2,TRBV24-1,TRBD2,many,CATSDSEGTKDTGELFF,TGTGCCACCAGTGATAGTGAGGGGACTAAGGACACCGGGGAGCTGTTTTTT
TRBJ1-1,TRBV4-3,-,few,CASSQDVASGAFF,TGCGCCAGCAGCCAAGATGTTGCCAGCGGGGCTTTCTTT
TRBJ2-5,TRBV4-3,-,-,CTRSQVSGQETQYF,TGCACCAGAAGCCAAGTCTCGGGACAAGAGACCCAGTACTTC
TRBJ2-3,TRBV11-2,-,-,CASSLVVRVGGDTQYF,TGTGCCAGCAGTTTAGTTGTCAGGGTGGGGGGAGATACGCAGTATTTT
TRBJ2-3,TRBV6-5,-,-,CASSYGDRTDTQYF,TGTGCCAGCAGTTACGGGGATAGGACAGATACGCAATATTTT
TRBJ2-1,TRBV11-3,TRBD1,few,CASSWGQDEQFF,TGTGCCAGCAGCTGGGGACAGGATGAACAGTTCTTC
TRBJ2-5,TRBV12-3/TRBV12-4,-,few,CASKPRGRETQYF,TGTGCCAGCAAACCCCGGGGGAGGGAGACCCAGTACTTC
TRBJ1-2,TRBV29-1,-,many,CSVGDQSYGYTF,TGCAGCGTGGGGGACCAAAGCTATGGCTACACCTTC
TRBJ1-5,TRBV6-6,-,-,CASREGRDRGKPQHF,TGTGCCAGCAGAGAGGGTCGGGACCGGGGGAAGCCCCAGCATTTT
TRBJ1-1,TRBV6-5,-,many,CASSSRRNTEAFF,TGTGCCAGCAGCTCCCGCAGGAACACTGAAGCTTTCTTT
TRBJ2-2,TRBV6-5,-,-,CASSYSGVSPGELFF,TGTGCCAGCAGTTACTCAGGGGTGAGTCCCGGGGAGCTGTTTTTT
TRBJ2-3,TRBV20-1,-,once,CSAPPNTDAQYF,TGCAGTGCCCCCCCTAACACAGATGCGCAGTATTTT